Listed below are T cell receptor beta chains from one sample, sequenced in a study of T cell responses to AZD1222 COVID-19 vaccine. Only in-frame clones appear in the TCRdb table, and some are missing; sequencing was by immunoSEQ multiplex PCR. The data contain 75,000 to 90,000 clones, around 84% of them seen just once; the ten biggest clones take up approximately 13%. The specimen was peripheral blood, collected on day 0 of AZD1222 vaccination. These receptors were obtained from an adult in good health. Both conserved end residues are part of each CDR3. The D gene is left open where the match is weak. Clone size is not always given. Where it is, it says once, few, many or a class for expanded clones.

abundance | j_gene | v_gene | d_gene | CDR3nt | CDR3aa
- | TRBJ1-3 | TRBV5-1 | - | TGCGCCAGCAGCTCCGGGACCTCTTCCTCTGGAAACACCATATATTTT | CASSSGTSSSGNTIYF
- | TRBJ2-7 | TRBV12-3/TRBV12-4 | TRBD2 | TGTGCCAGCAGCCCAACTAGCGGGTTAGAGCAGTACTTC | CASSPTSGLEQYF
once | TRBJ1-1 | TRBV7-3 | - | TGTGCCAGCAGCTCCCAGCGAGGGGACACTGAAGCTTTCTTT | CASSSQRGDTEAFF
- | TRBJ1-1 | TRBV6-5 | - | TGTGCCAGCAGTTACTCCCTACACCTCGCCACTGAAGCTTTCTTT | CASSYSLHLATEAFF
- | TRBJ1-1 | TRBV27 | TRBD1 | TGTGCCAGCAGTTGGGACAGAGGGAACACTGAAGCTTTCTTT | CASSWDRGNTEAFF
- | TRBJ1-5 | TRBV4-3 | - | TGCGCCAGCAGCCAGCTCCGAGATCAGCCCCAGCATTTT | CASSQLRDQPQHF
few | TRBJ1-2 | TRBV6-2/TRBV6-3 | TRBD1 | TGTGCCAGCAGTAACTCCGGGACAGGGGGCTATGGCTACACCTTC | CASSNSGTGGYGYTF
- | TRBJ1-5 | TRBV5-7 | - | TGTGCCAGCAGCCTAGAGACCCAGGGACTTAGCAATCAGCCCCAGCATTTT | CASSLETQGLSNQPQHF
- | TRBJ1-5 | TRBV21-1 | - | TGTGCCAGCAGCAATCGACAGGGAACCTATCAGCCCCAGCATTTT | CASSNRQGTYQPQHF
- | TRBJ2-3 | TRBV12-3/TRBV12-4 | - | TGTGCCAGCAGTCCGGATAGCACAGATACGCAGTATTTT | CASSPDSTDTQYF
- | TRBJ1-2 | TRBV7-9 | - | TGTGCCAGCAGCATTGGACTATCTCCCTCTGGCTACACCTTC | CASSIGLSPSGYTF
- | TRBJ1-1 | TRBV5-1 | - | TGCGCCAGCAGCCGGGACTCGAACACTGAAGCTTTCTTT | CASSRDSNTEAFF
- | TRBJ1-1 | TRBV28 | - | TGTGCCAGCAGTAATATCCTGGGTGGGACGACAGACACTGAAGCTTTCTTT | CASSNILGGTTDTEAFF
few | TRBJ1-2 | TRBV5-6 | - | TGTGCCAGCAGCTTGTTATACATGAGTCGAGGCTACACCTTC | CASSLLYMSRGYTF
- | TRBJ1-4 | TRBV7-8 | - | TGTGCCAGCAGCTTACTAGGAGGGGGGGATGAAAAACTGTTTTTT | CASSLLGGGDEKLFF
- | TRBJ1-3 | TRBV6-5 | - | TGTGCCAGCAGTTACGGGGCCACCGACTCTGGAAACACCATATATTTT | CASSYGATDSGNTIYF
- | TRBJ2-5 | TRBV7-3 | - | TGTGCCAGCAGCTTGGGGGGGCCAGAGACCCAGTACTTC | CASSLGGPETQYF
- | TRBJ1-6 | TRBV5-6 | - | TGTGCCAGCAGCTATTGGAGGGATAGAGGATCCTATAATTCACCCCTCCACTTT | CASSYWRDRGSYNSPLHF
- | TRBJ1-6 | TRBV18 | - | TGTGCCAGCTCACCAGCGGGGGGCAATTCACCCCTCCACTTT | CASSPAGGNSPLHF
- | TRBJ1-5 | TRBV19 | TRBD1 | TGTGCCAGTAGTATCGAGACAGGGTTCAATCAGCCCCAGCATTTT | CASSIETGFNQPQHF
- | TRBJ2-4 | TRBV28 | - | TGTGCCAGCAGTTTATCCCTAGCCAAAAACATTCAGTACTTC | CASSLSLAKNIQYF
- | TRBJ1-5 | TRBV9 | - | TGTGCCAGCAGCGTAGGCAGGGGTCGGCCCCAGCATTTT | CASSVGRGRPQHF
- | TRBJ1-1 | TRBV5-1 | - | TGCGCCAGCACCCCATCCTATTTGGAGAACACTGAAGCTTTCTTT | CASTPSYLENTEAFF
- | TRBJ1-2 | TRBV10-3 | TRBD1 | TGTGCCATCAGTGAGCCCCAGGGGGCGCTTAACTATGGCTACACCTTC | CAISEPQGALNYGYTF
- | TRBJ2-7 | TRBV5-4 | - | TGTGCCAGCAGCTCCGGGACAACCATGGGGCACTACGAGCAGTACTTC | CASSSGTTMGHYEQYF
- | TRBJ2-2 | TRBV9 | - | TGTGCCAGCAGCGTCGACTACGGGGAGCTGTTTTTT | CASSVDYGELFF
- | TRBJ2-1 | TRBV2 | TRBD2 | TGTGCCAGCAGTGAGACGACTAGCGGGGGGCGGAATGAGCAGTTCTTC | CASSETTSGGRNEQFF
- | TRBJ2-2 | TRBV6-4 | - | TGTGCCAGCAGTGTAGAGAGCACCGGGGAGCTGTTTTTT | CASSVESTGELFF
- | TRBJ1-4 | TRBV5-1 | TRBD1 | TGCGCCAGCAGCGGGACAGTTAATGAAAAACTGTTTTTT | CASSGTVNEKLFF
- | TRBJ2-7 | TRBV10-3 | TRBD1 | TGTGCCATCAGCCTCCCAACAGGGGGCTCGACCTACGAGCAGTACTTC | CAISLPTGGSTYEQYF
- | TRBJ1-4 | TRBV9 | - | TGTGCCAGCAGCCCTAGCCGGGGCAATGAAAAACTGTTTTTT | CASSPSRGNEKLFF
- | TRBJ2-7 | TRBV7-9 | - | TGTGCCAGCAGCTTGACAGTGTCAACCTACGAGCAGTACTTC | CASSLTVSTYEQYF
- | TRBJ2-3 | TRBV7-9 | - | TGTGCCAGCATCCCGGGGCAGGGGTTGGTAGGAGATACGCAGTATTTT | CASIPGQGLVGDTQYF
- | TRBJ2-1 | TRBV30 | - | TGTGCCTGGAGTCTGCGTAGCTCCTACAATGAGCAGTTCTTC | CAWSLRSSYNEQFF
- | TRBJ2-6 | TRBV9 | - | TGTGCCAGCAGCTCTGGGGCCAACGTCCTGACTTTC | CASSSGANVLTF
once | TRBJ1-5 | TRBV3-1/TRBV3-2 | TRBD1 | TGTGCCAGCAGCCAATCTCTGGGACAGGGTTTACAGCCCCAGCATTTT | CASSQSLGQGLQPQHF
- | TRBJ2-3 | TRBV27 | - | TGTGCCAGCAGGGGGAGCGCAGATACGCAGTATTTT | CASRGSADTQYF
- | TRBJ1-3 | TRBV13 | - | TGTGCCAGCAGCGAGCACAGCTCCTGGATTGCAAACACCATATATTTT | CASSEHSSWIANTIYF
- | TRBJ2-3 | TRBV29-1 | TRBD2 | TGCAGCGCCCTCTTCGGGGCTAGCGGGGGGGCCGGTGGGCAGTATTTT | CSALFGASGGAGGQYF
- | TRBJ2-7 | TRBV3-1/TRBV3-2 | - | TGTGCCAGCAGCCAAGATTGGCTAGCCAACTACGAGCAGTACTTC | CASSQDWLANYEQYF
- | TRBJ1-2 | TRBV7-3 | - | TGTGCCAGCAGCTCCGCAACGACGGGGGGCTACACCTTC | CASSSATTGGYTF
once | TRBJ2-7 | TRBV2 | - | TGTGCCAGCAGTGACCAACAGGTAGCCTACGAGCAGTACTTC | CASSDQQVAYEQYF
- | TRBJ1-3 | TRBV7-9 | - | TGTGCCAGCAGCCCCGGGGGAGTCTCTGGAAACACCATATATTTT | CASSPGGVSGNTIYF
- | TRBJ1-5 | TRBV19 | - | TGTGCCAGTAGTATAGTTGGGGGATTTAGCAATCAGCCCCAGCATTTT | CASSIVGGFSNQPQHF
- | TRBJ2-5 | TRBV5-1 | - | TGCGCCAGCAGCTCCTTGGACAGTCGTACGGAGACCCAGTACTTC | CASSSLDSRTETQYF
- | TRBJ1-2 | TRBV29-1 | - | TGCAGCGTCTCGCCCGATGGTCTGGGGTATGGCTACACCTTC | CSVSPDGLGYGYTF